Many counts were recorded for the clone carrying this T cell receptor beta chain. The V and J ends lost 7 bases and 3 bases respectively, with 7 bases between them. Per germline, CDR1 MNHNS and CDR2 SASEGT. The CDR3 is made up of 11 amino acids. This sample is drawn from a study of early T cells in non-severe SARS-CoV-2 infection. Study overall: Bulk RNA taken from unsorted whole blood was sequenced, leaving chains unpaired.

Unique molecular identifiers were added to individual cDNA molecules. Each CDR3 protein is one row after TCRdb ran MiXCR on the 5' RACE reads. The sample shows 50,000 to 65,000 distinct CDR3 sequences, around 13% of them seen only once. The chain recombines TRBV6-1 with TRBJ2-7; D gene uncertain. Input material: whole blood. The clonotype was recovered from an adult who was a healthcare worker with PCR-confirmed SARS-CoV-2 infection or an uninfected control (not recorded which). CDR3 in DNA: TGTGCCAGCACCGATATCTACGAGCAGTACTTC. Its protein product is CASTDIYEQYF.